Listed below are T cell receptor beta chains from one sample, sequenced in a study of blood T cell repertoires in COVID-19. Measured with immunoSEQ multiplex PCR; TCRdb has only the in-frame clones, and not every one. The sample yields hundreds of thousands of clones, under 90% seen once. Sequenced: PBMCs or T cells enriched from blood (not recorded which). These receptors were obtained from a woman aged 40 to 50 who had been exposed to COVID-19. Each CDR3 is given with its conserved first and last residue. Fields, in order: J gene, D gene, V gene, clone size, CDR3 protein, CDR3 DNA. A D gene is named only where the DNA matches it firmly. Expanded clones get a size class; other rows say once, few or many, or leave the size out.

>TRBJ1-1|-|TRBV6-5|few
CASSSYTVRGNTEAFF
TGTGCCAGCAGTTCCTATACAGTAAGGGGCAACACTGAAGCTTTCTTT
>TRBJ1-5|-|TRBV6-5|-
CASSYSWTNDQPQHF
TGTGCCAGCAGTTACTCTTGGACAAACGATCAGCCCCAGCATTTT
>TRBJ1-4|-|TRBV12-5|few
CASGLQGLGGNNEKLFF
TGTGCTAGTGGTCTCCAGGGGTTAGGGGGAAATAATGAAAAACTGTTTTTT
>TRBJ1-5|-|TRBV12-5|-
CASGLASNQPQHF
TGTGCTAGTGGTTTGGCTTCGAATCAGCCCCAGCATTTT
>TRBJ2-3|TRBD2|TRBV3-1/TRBV3-2|-
CASSPSSGDTDTQYF
TGTGCCAGCAGCCCTTCTAGCGGCGACACAGATACGCAGTATTTT
>TRBJ2-5|-|TRBV6-2/TRBV6-3|-
CASSYRYSQGETQYF
TGTGCCAGCAGTTACCGTTATAGCCAGGGGGAGACCCAGTACTTC
>TRBJ1-6|-|TRBV7-8|-
CASSQNSPLHF
TGTGCCAGCAGTCAAAATTCACCCCTCCACTTT
>TRBJ1-1|TRBD1|TRBV7-2|-
CASSLDRGVDTEAFF
TGTGCCAGCAGCTTAGACAGGGGGGTGGACACTGAAGCTTTCTTT
>TRBJ2-3|-|TRBV29-1|-
CSVQQGTLSDTQYF
TGCAGCGTCCAACAGGGTACTTTGTCAGATACGCAGTATTTT
>TRBJ1-1|-|TRBV4-3|-
CASSQDLVPGKEAFF
TGCGCCAGCAGCCAAGATCTAGTTCCAGGGAAGGAAGCTTTCTTT
>TRBJ1-1|TRBD1|TRBV18|few
CASSPLGQGGGRTEAFF
TGTGCCAGCTCACCACTGGGACAGGGGGGCGGAAGGACTGAAGCTTTCTTT
>TRBJ1-2|-|TRBV28|once
CASSSHGGAGYTF
TGTGCCAGCAGTTCCCATGGTGGGGCTGGCTACACCTTC
>TRBJ1-1|-|TRBV28|-
CASSLDTGRTEAFF
TGTGCCAGCAGTCTAGACACAGGTCGGACTGAAGCTTTCTTT
>TRBJ1-5|-|TRBV4-2|-
CASSQDRGRVPPAKIFNQPQHF
TGTGCCAGCAGCCAAGATAGGGGCCGCGTTCCTCCGGCCAAGATTTTCAATCAGCCCCAGCATTTT
>TRBJ1-4|TRBD1|TRBV13|once
CASSRDRGTTNEKLFF
TGTGCCAGCAGCCGGGACAGGGGGACAACTAATGAAAAACTGTTTTTT
>TRBJ1-5|-|TRBV4-1|-
CASSRKSNQPQHF
TGCGCCAGCAGCCGAAAGAGTAATCAGCCCCAGCATTTT
>TRBJ2-1|TRBD2|TRBV27|-
CASSATTSGIYNEQFF
TGTGCCAGCAGTGCCACAACTAGCGGGATATACAATGAGCAGTTCTTC
>TRBJ1-4|TRBD1|TRBV5-6|-
CASSLDSGTATNEKLFF
TGTGCCAGCAGCCTAGATTCCGGGACAGCAACTAATGAAAAACTGTTTTTT
>TRBJ2-5|-|TRBV13|once
CASSPQGWETQYF
TGTGCCAGCAGCCCACAGGGATGGGAGACCCAGTACTTC
>TRBJ1-1|-|TRBV9|-
CASSARPLGRTEAFF
TGTGCCAGCAGCGCCCGACCCTTGGGGAGGACTGAAGCTTTCTTT
>TRBJ2-1|TRBD2|TRBV30|-
CAWRTTSGGLDEQFF
TGTGCCTGGAGAACGACTAGCGGGGGGTTGGATGAGCAGTTCTTC
>TRBJ1-2|-|TRBV7-6|-
CASSLGRANYGYTF
TGTGCCAGCAGCTTAGGCAGGGCTAACTATGGCTACACCTTC
>TRBJ1-2|-|TRBV4-1|few
CASSQGGNYGYTF
TGCGCCAGCAGCCAAGGGGGCAACTATGGCTACACCTTC
>TRBJ1-5|TRBD1|TRBV7-9|once
CASSFWGQSNQPQHF
TGTGCCAGCAGCTTTTGGGGACAGAGCAATCAGCCCCAGCATTTT
>TRBJ1-1|-|TRBV19|once
CASSIGRATEAFF
TGTGCCAGTAGTATAGGCAGGGCCACTGAAGCTTTCTTT
>TRBJ1-5|-|TRBV7-9|few
CASSSQFSNQPQHF
TGTGCCAGCAGCTCCCAGTTTAGCAATCAGCCCCAGCATTTT
>TRBJ1-2|-|TRBV5-1|-
CASSPQGQGYTF
TGCGCCAGCAGCCCTCAGGGGCAGGGCTACACCTTC
>TRBJ1-3|TRBD1|TRBV5-1|once
CASSPSGTGDSGNTIYF
TGCGCCAGCAGCCCCTCCGGGACAGGCGACTCTGGAAACACCATATATTTT
>TRBJ1-2|TRBD1|TRBV7-2|once
CASSIIQDRGFWGYTF
TGTGCCAGCAGCATTATCCAGGACAGGGGGTTTTGGGGCTACACCTTC
>TRBJ1-1|TRBD1|TRBV7-9|-
CASSPRQGLNTEAFF
TGTGCCAGCAGCCCACGACAGGGACTGAACACTGAAGCTTTCTTT
>TRBJ1-6|-|TRBV4-3|-
CASSQDLTGQRPALHF
TGCGCCAGCAGCCAAGATCTCACAGGTCAACGGCCGGCCCTCCACTTT
>TRBJ2-1|TRBD2|TRBV7-3|-
CASTTSGTTGNEQFF
TGTGCCAGCACTACTTCGGGGACTACTGGCAATGAGCAGTTCTTC
>TRBJ1-2|-|TRBV10-3|few
CAISVSGQGNGYTF
TGTGCCATCAGCGTTTCGGGGCAGGGGAATGGCTACACCTTC
>TRBJ2-1|TRBD2|TRBV19|-
CASSRAGGPYNEQFF
TGTGCCAGTAGTAGAGCGGGGGGCCCCTACAATGAGCAGTTCTTC
>TRBJ2-3|-|TRBV12-5|-
CASGLGRDPGRWGTDTQYF
TGTGCTAGTGGTTTGGGCAGGGATCCCGGTCGTTGGGGCACAGATACGCAGTATTTT
>TRBJ1-1|TRBD1|TRBV7-3|-
CASSPQTGVEAFF
TGTGCCAGCAGCCCTCAGACAGGGGTTGAAGCTTTCTTT
>TRBJ1-2|-|TRBV6-4|-
CASSDSRNRQNPPYGYTF
TGTGCCAGCAGCGACTCCCGCAATAGACAGAACCCGCCCTATGGCTACACCTTC
>TRBJ1-6|TRBD1|TRBV4-1|once
CASSPWTGGLVSPLHF
TGCGCCAGCAGCCCTTGGACAGGGGGTCTAGTTTCACCCCTCCACTTT
>TRBJ2-7|-|TRBV7-8|-
CASSPTGRTYEQYF
TGTGCCAGCAGCCCTACAGGGAGAACCTACGAGCAGTACTTC
>TRBJ1-6|-|TRBV6-6|-
CASSLGQNNSPLHF
TGTGCCAGCAGCCTCGGACAGAACAATTCACCCCTCCACTTT
>TRBJ2-1|-|TRBV18|-
CASSPGTLYNEQFF
TGTGCCAGCTCCCCCGGGACTCTCTACAATGAGCAGTTCTTC